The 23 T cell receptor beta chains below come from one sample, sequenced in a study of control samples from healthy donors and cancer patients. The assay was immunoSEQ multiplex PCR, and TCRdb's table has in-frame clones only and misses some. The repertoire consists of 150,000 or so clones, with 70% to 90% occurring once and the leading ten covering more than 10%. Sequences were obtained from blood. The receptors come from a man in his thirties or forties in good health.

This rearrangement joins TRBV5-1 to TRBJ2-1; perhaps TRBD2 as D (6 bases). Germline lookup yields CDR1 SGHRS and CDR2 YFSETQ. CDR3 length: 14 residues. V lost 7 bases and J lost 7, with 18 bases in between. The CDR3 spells CASRNKGGGNEQFF. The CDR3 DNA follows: TGCGCCAGCCGGAATAAAGGTGGGGGGAATGAGCAGTTCTTC.

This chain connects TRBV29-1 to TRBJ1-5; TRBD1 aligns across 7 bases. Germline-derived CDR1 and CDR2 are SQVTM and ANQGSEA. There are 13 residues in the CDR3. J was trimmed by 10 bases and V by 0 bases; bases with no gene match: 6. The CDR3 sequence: CSVEEGRGGPQHF. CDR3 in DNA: TGCAGCGTTGAAGAGGGGAGAGGGGGCCCCCAGCATTTT. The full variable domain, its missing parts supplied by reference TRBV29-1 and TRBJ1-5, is SAVISQKPSRDICQRGTSLTIQCQVDSQVTMMFWYRQQPGQSLTLIATANQGSEATYESGFVIDKFPISRPNLTFSTLTVSNMSPEDSSIYLCSVEEGRGGPQHFGDGTRLSIL.

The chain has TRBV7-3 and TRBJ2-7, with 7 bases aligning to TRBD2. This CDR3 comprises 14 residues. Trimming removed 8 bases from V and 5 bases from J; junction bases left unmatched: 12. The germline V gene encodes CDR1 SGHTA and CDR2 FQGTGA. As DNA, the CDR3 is TGTGCCAGCGCAAAGGTGGGAGGGCCCAACGAGCAGTACTTC. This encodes CASAKVGGPNEQYF.

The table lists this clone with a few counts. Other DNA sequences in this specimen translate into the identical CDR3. The DNA of the CDR3 is TGTGCCAGCAGCCAGGTAGCGAACACTGAAGCTTTCTTT. Translating it yields CASSQVANTEAFF. The rearrangement links TRBV3-1 (or the pseudogene TRBV3-2) to TRBJ1-1; D gene uncertain. Trimming took off 3 bases at V and 1 base at J, with 6 bases between the two ends. The CDR3 sequence is 13 residues long. CDR1 is LGHDT and CDR2 is YNNKEL in the germline V gene (reference sequence).

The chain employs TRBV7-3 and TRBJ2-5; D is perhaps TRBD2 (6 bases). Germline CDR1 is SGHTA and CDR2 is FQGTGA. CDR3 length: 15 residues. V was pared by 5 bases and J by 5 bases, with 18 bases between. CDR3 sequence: CASSLQGLSSETQYF. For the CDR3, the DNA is TGTGCCAGCAGCCTCCAGGGACTCTCCTCGGAGACCCAGTACTTC.

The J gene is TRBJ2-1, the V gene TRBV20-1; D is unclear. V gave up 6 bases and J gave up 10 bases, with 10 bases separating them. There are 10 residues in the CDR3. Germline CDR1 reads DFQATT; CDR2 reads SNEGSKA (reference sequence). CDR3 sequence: CSATLDEQFF. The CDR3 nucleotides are TGCAGTGCCACCTTGGACGAGCAGTTCTTC.

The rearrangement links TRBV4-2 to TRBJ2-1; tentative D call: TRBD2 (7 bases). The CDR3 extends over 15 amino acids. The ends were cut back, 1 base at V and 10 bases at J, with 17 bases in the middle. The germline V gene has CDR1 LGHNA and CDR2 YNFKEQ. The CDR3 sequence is CASSQGEGGRVEQFF. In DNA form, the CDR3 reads TGTGCCAGCAGCCAAGGCGAGGGGGGGCGTGTAGAGCAGTTCTTC.

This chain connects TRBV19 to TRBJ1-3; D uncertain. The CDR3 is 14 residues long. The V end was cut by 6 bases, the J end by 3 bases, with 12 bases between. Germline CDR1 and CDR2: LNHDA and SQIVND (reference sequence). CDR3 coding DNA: TGTGCCAGTAGGTCCGGGGAAGGTGGAAACACCATATATTTT. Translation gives CASRSGEGGNTIYF.

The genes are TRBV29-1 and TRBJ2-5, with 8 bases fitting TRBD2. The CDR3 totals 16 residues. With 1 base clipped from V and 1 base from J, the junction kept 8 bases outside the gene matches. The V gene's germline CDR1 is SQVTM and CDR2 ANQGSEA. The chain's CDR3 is CSVEGGTRTTQETQYF. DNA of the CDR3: TGCAGCGTTGAAGGTGGGACTAGAACCACCCAAGAGACCCAGTACTTC.

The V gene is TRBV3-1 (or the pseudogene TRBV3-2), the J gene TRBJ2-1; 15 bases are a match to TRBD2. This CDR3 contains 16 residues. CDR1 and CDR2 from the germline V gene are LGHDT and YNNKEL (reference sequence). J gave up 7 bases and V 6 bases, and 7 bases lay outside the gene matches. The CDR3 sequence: CASRIGTSGRTNEQFF. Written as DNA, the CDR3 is TGTGCCAGCAGGATCGGGACTAGCGGGAGGACGAATGAGCAGTTCTTC.

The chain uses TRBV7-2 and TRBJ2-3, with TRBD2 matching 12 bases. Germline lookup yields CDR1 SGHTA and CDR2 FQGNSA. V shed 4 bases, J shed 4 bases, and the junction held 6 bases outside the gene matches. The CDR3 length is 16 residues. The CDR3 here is CASSSRLAGVADTQYF. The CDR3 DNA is TGTGCCAGCAGCTCCCGACTAGCGGGGGTTGCAGATACGCAGTATTTT.

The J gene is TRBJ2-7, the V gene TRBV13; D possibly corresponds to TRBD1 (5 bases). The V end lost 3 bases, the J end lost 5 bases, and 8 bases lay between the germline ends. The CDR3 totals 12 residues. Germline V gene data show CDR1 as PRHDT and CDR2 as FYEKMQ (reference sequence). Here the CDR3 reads CASSLNRNEQYF. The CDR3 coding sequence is TGTGCCAGCAGCTTGAACAGGAACGAGCAGTACTTC.

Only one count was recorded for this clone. The CDR3 loop reads CASSQGHSGTQYF. CDR3 sequence (DNA): TGTGCCAGCAGCCAGGGTCATTCAGGGACGCAGTATTTT. This chain connects TRBV3-1 (or the pseudogene TRBV3-2) to TRBJ2-3, with D possibly matching TRBD1 (5 bases). CDR1 and CDR2 (germline): LGHDT, YNNKEL (reference sequence). The germline V and J ends were trimmed by 3 bases and 9 bases, with 13 bases remaining between them. This CDR3 has 13 residues.

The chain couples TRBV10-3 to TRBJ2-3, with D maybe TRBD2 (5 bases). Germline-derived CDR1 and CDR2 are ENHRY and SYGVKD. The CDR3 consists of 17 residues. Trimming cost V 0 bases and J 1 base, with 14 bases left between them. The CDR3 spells CAISESSTWGGTDTQYF. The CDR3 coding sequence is TGTGCCATCAGTGAGTCGAGTACGTGGGGAGGCACAGATACGCAGTATTTT.

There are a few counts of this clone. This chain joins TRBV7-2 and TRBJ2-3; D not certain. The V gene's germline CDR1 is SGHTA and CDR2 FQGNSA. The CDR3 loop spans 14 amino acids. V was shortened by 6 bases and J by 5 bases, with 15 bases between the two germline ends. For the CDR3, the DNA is TGTGCCAGCAGTCTTACCAATGGGCGAGATACGCAGTATTTT. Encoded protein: CASSLTNGRDTQYF.

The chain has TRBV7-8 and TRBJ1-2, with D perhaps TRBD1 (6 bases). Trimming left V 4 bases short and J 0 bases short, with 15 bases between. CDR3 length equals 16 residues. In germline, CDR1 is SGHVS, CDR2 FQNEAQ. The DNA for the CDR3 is TGTGCCAGCAGCTCCACAGGGATTAAAGCTAACTATGGCTACACCTTC. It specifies CASSSTGIKANYGYTF.

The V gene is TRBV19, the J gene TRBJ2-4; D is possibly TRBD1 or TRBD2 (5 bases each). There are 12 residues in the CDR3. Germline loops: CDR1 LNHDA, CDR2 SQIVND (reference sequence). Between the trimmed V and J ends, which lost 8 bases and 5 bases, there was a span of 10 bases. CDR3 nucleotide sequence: TGTGCCAGTTCTAGGGGAGAAAACATTCAGTACTTC. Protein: CASSRGENIQYF.

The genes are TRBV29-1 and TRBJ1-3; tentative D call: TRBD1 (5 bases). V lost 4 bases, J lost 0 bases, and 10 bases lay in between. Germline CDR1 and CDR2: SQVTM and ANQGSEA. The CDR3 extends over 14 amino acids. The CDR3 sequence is CSVGGWDSGNTIYF. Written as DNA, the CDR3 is TGCAGCGTTGGGGGGTGGGACTCTGGAAACACCATATATTTT.

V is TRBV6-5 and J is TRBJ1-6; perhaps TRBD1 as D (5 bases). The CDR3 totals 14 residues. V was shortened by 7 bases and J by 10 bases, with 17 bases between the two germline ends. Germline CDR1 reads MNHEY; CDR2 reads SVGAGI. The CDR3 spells CASTYRQSLSPLHF. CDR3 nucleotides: TGTGCCAGCACCTACAGACAGTCTCTATCACCCCTCCACTTT.

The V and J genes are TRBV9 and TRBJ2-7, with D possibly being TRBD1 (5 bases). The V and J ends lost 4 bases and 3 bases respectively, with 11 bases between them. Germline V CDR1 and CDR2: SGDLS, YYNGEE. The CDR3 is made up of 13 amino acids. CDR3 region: CASSLSDNYEQYF. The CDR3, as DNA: TGTGCCAGCAGCCTCTCGGACAACTACGAGCAGTACTTC.

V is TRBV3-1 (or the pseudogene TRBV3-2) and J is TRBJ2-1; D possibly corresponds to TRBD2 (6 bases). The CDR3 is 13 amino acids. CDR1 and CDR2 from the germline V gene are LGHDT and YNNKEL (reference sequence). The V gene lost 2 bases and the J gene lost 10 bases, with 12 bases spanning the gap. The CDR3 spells CASSQPRDLEQFF. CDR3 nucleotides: TGTGCCAGCAGCCAACCGCGGGATTTGGAGCAGTTCTTC.

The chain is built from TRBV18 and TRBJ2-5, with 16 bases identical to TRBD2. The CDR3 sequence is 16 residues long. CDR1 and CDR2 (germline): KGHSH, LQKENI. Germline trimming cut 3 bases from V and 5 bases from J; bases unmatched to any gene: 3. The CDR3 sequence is CASSPGLAGGSETQYF. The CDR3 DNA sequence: TGTGCCAGCTCACCGGGACTAGCGGGAGGGTCGGAGACCCAGTACTTC.

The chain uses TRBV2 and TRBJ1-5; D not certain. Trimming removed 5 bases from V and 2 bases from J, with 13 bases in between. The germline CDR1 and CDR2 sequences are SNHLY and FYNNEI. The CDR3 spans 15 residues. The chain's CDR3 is CASSPGRERNQPQHF. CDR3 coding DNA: TGTGCCAGCAGTCCCGGACGGGAACGCAATCAGCCCCAGCATTTT.